One and the same sample provided the 6 T cell receptor beta chains below, sequenced in a study of shared clonotypes between healthy human individuals (dated by TCRdb to the early 2020s). Receptor libraries were prepared by the immunoSEQ multiplex PCR assay. Imported from immuneACCESS, the table was reduced by TCRdb to in-frame sequences with V and J called. These copies leave out some clones; in studies compared against another copy, an unresolved V gene accounts for under half, and the cause of the remainder is not known. The sample yields some 2,000,000 clones; roughly 95% were counted once. The ten biggest clones cover less than 0.15% of the sample. Sequencing input: naive CD4+ T cells sorted from blood. The cell subset or site label, read with the paper, signifies: CD45RA+ positively selected. The receptors derive from a man between 18 and 29 years old in good health.

The table lists this clone with a count of one. J is TRBJ2-2 and V is TRBV11-2, with TRBD2 matching 12 bases. There are 16 residues in the CDR3. In germline, CDR1 is SGHAT, CDR2 FQNNGV. V trimming: 1 base; J trimming: 5 bases; junction bases outside the gene matches: 2. CDR3 sequence (DNA): TGTGCCAGCAGCTTAGGGACTAGCGGGACTACCGGGGAGCTGTTTTTT. Protein sequence: CASSLGTSGTTGELFF.

CDR3 loop: CASSEGAGSDTQYF. CDR3 in DNA: TGTGCCAGCAGTGAAGGGGCAGGGTCAGATACGCAGTATTTT. The chain joins TRBV2 to TRBJ2-3, with D possibly being TRBD1 (5 bases). This CDR3 spans 14 amino acids. Germline V gives CDR1 SNHLY, CDR2 FYNNEI. V shed 1 base and J shed 4 bases, with 9 bases lying between them.

The rearrangement links TRBV28 to TRBJ2-7; D is perhaps TRBD2 (6 bases). The germline CDR1 and CDR2 sequences are MDHEN and SYDVKM. This CDR3 contains 15 residues. The germline V and J ends were trimmed by 5 bases and 3 bases, with 17 bases remaining between them. The DNA of the CDR3 is TGTGCCAGCAGTCCTGGCGGTCGGGGAGGCTACGAGCAGTACTTC. Its translation: CASSPGGRGGYEQYF.

The chain combines TRBV7-7 with TRBJ2-7; D remains ambiguous. The CDR3 is 9 residues long. V was trimmed by 11 bases and J by 5 bases, leaving 7 bases between them. The germline gives CDR1 SSHAT, CDR2 FNYEAQ (reference sequence). CDR3 sequence: CAPPNEQYF. The CDR3 nucleotides are TGTGCCCCGCCCAACGAGCAGTACTTC.

This chain links TRBV29-1 with TRBJ2-5, with no clear D. V lost 8 bases and J lost 6, with 16 bases in between. Germline V gives CDR1 SQVTM, CDR2 ANQGSEA. This CDR3 has 12 amino acids. The CDR3 reads CSPLSESKTQYF. The CDR3 bases are TGCAGCCCGCTGTCGGAGTCGAAGACCCAGTACTTC.

This chain connects TRBV27 to TRBJ1-1; D remains unclear. The CDR3 runs 15 residues. The germline V and J ends were trimmed by 6 bases and 1 base, with 15 bases remaining between them. The germline V gene has CDR1 MNHEY and CDR2 SMNVEV (reference sequence). The CDR3 DNA follows: TGTGCCAGCAGCCCTAGACCTTTAGAGAACACTGAAGCTTTCTTT. Translation: CASSPRPLENTEAFF.